The clone carrying this T cell receptor beta chain has just a few counts. These data originate in a study of somatic mutations in cytotoxic T cells in rheumatoid arthritis. Method: immunoSEQ multiplex PCR; TCRdb's copy keeps in-frame clones and lacks some. This sample yields roughly 6,000 clones, of which about 72% are seen a single time; over 25% belongs to the top ten. Both CD4+ and CD8+ cells were separated through positive magnetic bead selection, and their purity was verified using flow cytometry. The sequenced sample was CD8+ T cells sorted from blood. The clonotype was recovered from an adult with rheumatoid arthritis.

Here the CDR3 DNA reads TGTGCCAGCAGTCCGGGGCCAACAGGCCATCGGGATACGCAGTATTTT. It is translated as CASSPGPTGHRDTQYF. This sequence joins TRBV27 and TRBJ2-3; D may be TRBD1 or TRBD2 (5 bases each). The CDR3 covers 16 residues. The V end was cut by 5 bases, the J end by 6 bases, with 21 bases between. Germline loops: CDR1 MNHEY, CDR2 SMNVEV (reference sequence).